This entry lists 26 T cell receptor beta chains sequenced from one sample in a study of regulatory T cells in long-lasting Graves disease. Regarding time point: newly diagnosed GD, antithyroid drugs for less than 3 months. Making the TCR library involved RNA that had been extracted from PBMCs. Arm-PCR with iRepertoire HTBI primers amplified the CDR3 regions for these TCR beta libraries. In TCRdb, the multiplex PCR reads were re-called with MiXCR into one record per CDR3 protein. The table lists some 400,000 distinct CDR3 sequences, more than 12% of them singletons. This same sample was also taken into another study, of T cells in Graves' hyperthyroidism and ophthalmopathy.

The specimen was peripheral blood mononuclear cells (PBMCs), collected at new diagnosis, from a patient treated with antithyroid drugs. These receptors all stem from a woman in her twenties or thirties with Graves disease.

The table lists this clonotype with many counts. The rearrangement uses TRBV20-1 and TRBJ2-1; 11 bases are shared with TRBD2. The CDR3 is 15 residues long. Trimming at V came to 6 bases and at J to 8 bases, leaving 12 bases not matched to a gene. The germline gives CDR1 DFQATT, CDR2 SNEGSKA (reference sequence). The CDR3 DNA sequence: TGCAGTGCCCAAGTTACTAGCGGGGGAGGGCATGAGCAGTTCTTC. Amino acids: CSAQVTSGGGHEQFF.

The table lists this clonotype with many counts. The chain combines TRBV2 with TRBJ2-2; 7 bases are shared with TRBD1. From germline, CDR1 is SNHLY and CDR2 FYNNEI. This CDR3 is built from 15 residues. Trimming took 5 bases from V and 6 from J; bases not matched to a gene: 9. CDR3 sequence: CASSTRGSRPGELFF. The CDR3 coding sequence is TGTGCCAGCAGTACCAGGGGGAGTAGGCCCGGGGAGCTGTTTTTT. Full variable domain (outside the CDR3, taken from reference TRBV2 and TRBJ2-2): EPEVTQTPSHQVTQMGQEVILRCVPISNHLYFYWYRQILGQKVEFLVSFYNNEISEKSEIFDDQFSVERPDGSNFTLKIRSTKLEDSAMYFCASSTRGSRPGELFFGEGSRLTVL.

There are a few counts of this clonotype. The rearrangement links TRBV19 to TRBJ2-1; TRBD2 aligns across 14 bases. The V and J ends lost 7 bases and 8 bases, in that order; junction bases with no gene match: 4. This CDR3 region has 14 residues. Germline CDR1 and CDR2: LNHDA and SQIVND (reference sequence). This CDR3 is CASKGTSGSDEQFF. CDR3 sequence (DNA): TGTGCCAGTAAGGGGACTAGCGGGAGTGATGAGCAGTTCTTC.

This clonotype was counted many times. The chain joins TRBV12-3 or TRBV12-4 to TRBJ1-2, with 10 bases aligning to TRBD1. The CDR3 is 13 amino acids. With V trimmed by 3 bases and J by 8 bases, 3 bases remained unmatched. The CDR3 loop is CASSLGTGEGYTF. Here the CDR3 DNA reads TGTGCCAGCAGTTTGGGGACAGGGGAAGGCTACACCTTC.

The genes are TRBV20-1 and TRBJ2-7; D may be TRBD2 (5 bases). Between the trimmed V and J ends, which lost 5 bases and 1 base, there was a span of 12 bases. The CDR3 is 13 residues long. The germline V gene has CDR1 DFQATT and CDR2 SNEGSKA (reference sequence). The CDR3 nucleotides are TGCAGTGCTGGACTTCGTTGGTCCTACGAGCAGTACTTC. It specifies CSAGLRWSYEQYF.

At least ten counts were recorded for this clonotype. This chain links TRBV7-3 with TRBJ2-2; possibly TRBD2 for D (6 bases). This CDR3 is 18 amino acids long. Germline assignment: CDR1 SGHTA and CDR2 FQGTGA. The V and J ends lost 5 bases and 4 bases respectively, with 23 bases between them. The CDR3 region is CASSPNRGGSGGTGELFF. The CDR3 coding sequence is TGTGCCAGCAGCCCTAACCGGGGAGGCTCCGGGGGCACCGGGGAGCTGTTTTTT.

V is TRBV2 and J is TRBJ2-3; D unclear. Germline assignment: CDR1 SNHLY and CDR2 FYNNEI. With 8 bases removed from V and 5 bases from J, the gap between germline ends came to 20 bases. CDR3 length equals 15 residues. DNA of the CDR3: TGTGCCAGCGACCCTGGTGAGGTGCGCGGAGATACGCAGTATTTT. It yields the protein CASDPGEVRGDTQYF.

This clonotype appeared a few times. This chain uses TRBV28 with TRBJ2-7; the D is unclear. The CDR3 consists of 13 residues. Between the trimmed V and J ends, which lost 2 bases and 5 bases, there was a span of 10 bases. Germline loops: CDR1 MDHEN, CDR2 SYDVKM. CDR3 amino acids: CASSLQVADEQYF. The CDR3 DNA reads as TGTGCCAGCAGTTTACAGGTTGCTGACGAGCAGTACTTC.

The chain has TRBV3-1 and TRBJ1-6; D gene uncertain. CDR1 is LGHDT, CDR2 YNNKEL, per germline (reference sequence). The ends were cut back, 0 bases at V and 4 bases at J, with 7 bases in the middle. CDR3 length: 15 amino acids. This chain's CDR3 is CASSQEANYNSPLHF. The CDR3 DNA reads TGTGCCAGCAGCCAAGAGGCAAATTATAATTCACCCCTCCACTTT.

The rearrangement joins TRBV4-1 to TRBJ2-1; no clear D gene. The V end was cut by 8 bases, the J end by 4 bases, with 9 bases between. This CDR3 spans 12 amino acids. The V gene's germline CDR1 is MGHRA and CDR2 YSYEKL. CDR3 coding DNA: TGCGCCAGCCAAGGTTTGTACAATGAGCAGTTCTTC. Amino acids: CASQGLYNEQFF.

This clonotype was seen at least ten times. The chain links TRBV12-3 or TRBV12-4 to TRBJ2-1; D possibly corresponds to TRBD2 (5 bases). This CDR3 region has 14 residues. Trimming pared 7 bases from V and 4 bases from J, leaving 14 bases between. The CDR3 DNA reads TGTGCCAGCACCTCCCCCGGGATTTACAATGAGCAGTTCTTC. It translates to CASTSPGIYNEQFF.

There are a few counts of this clonotype. The chain carries TRBV12-3 or TRBV12-4 and TRBJ2-1; 8 bases match TRBD2. The junction had 17 bases not matched to a gene; V was cut back by 3 bases and J by 7 bases. This CDR3 region has 18 residues. CDR3 DNA: TGTGCCAGCAGTTTTTGGGCCGTCGGGAGGGAATCGGGGAATGAGCAGTTCTTC. Residues: CASSFWAVGRESGNEQFF.

The CDR3 here is CASSQWSSGRAGEQFF. The CDR3 DNA sequence: TGCGCCAGCAGCCAATGGTCTAGCGGGAGGGCCGGTGAGCAGTTCTTC. The chain recombines TRBV4-1 with TRBJ2-1; 12 bases fit TRBD2. CDR3 length: 16 residues. The V gene end was trimmed by 2 bases and the J gene end by 9 bases; junction bases not matched to a gene: 8. Germline CDR1 reads MGHRA; CDR2 reads YSYEKL.

This clonotype has just a few counts. The chain has TRBV11-3 and TRBJ1-2; 9 nucleotides align to TRBD1. J was trimmed by 5 bases and V by 3 bases; bases with no gene match: 4. The germline V gene encodes CDR1 SGHNT and CDR2 YENEEA. The CDR3 extends over 14 amino acids. The CDR3 is CASSLDRGGYGYTF. The CDR3 DNA reads TGTGCCAGCAGCTTGGACAGGGGAGGATATGGCTACACCTTC. Combining the CDR3 with reference TRBV11-3 and TRBJ1-2 gives the whole variable domain EAGVVQSPRYKIIEKKQPVAFWCNPISGHNTLYWYLQNLGQGPELLIRYENEEAVDDSQLPKDRFSAERLKGVDSTLKIQPAELGDSAVYLCASSLDRGGYGYTFGSGTRLTVV.

As to this clonotype: Its ends do not fully match the called genes, so a read error is possible. The V and J genes are TRBV7-3 and TRBJ2-1, with TRBD2 matching over 13 bases. From germline, CDR1 is SGHTA and CDR2 FQGTGA. CDR3 length: 15 amino acids. The CDR3 is CASSLTSGRNNEQFF. CDR3 coding DNA: TGCGCCAGCAGTCTGACTAGCGGGAGGAACAATGAGCAGTTCTTC.

This clonotype appeared a few times. J is TRBJ1-2 and V is TRBV6-1; TRBD1 might be the D (6 bases). Germline values: CDR1 MNHNS, CDR2 SASEGT. This CDR3 comprises 15 residues. Trimming shortened V by 6 bases and J by 0 bases, and 14 bases separated the two germline ends. CDR3 loop: CASRKSHRANYGYTF. CDR3 nucleotides: TGTGCCAGCAGAAAGAGTCACAGGGCTAACTATGGCTACACCTTC.

In this sample, this clonotype turned up a few times. The chain recombines TRBV10-1 with TRBJ2-5, with D perhaps TRBD2 (5 bases). Trimming pared 3 bases from V and 3 bases from J, leaving 26 bases between. Germline CDR1 reads WNHNN; CDR2 reads SYGVQD (reference sequence). The CDR3 loop spans 19 amino acids. CDR3 bases: TGCGCCAGCAGTGACGTAGAACTGGGAGTCAGTAGGGATAAAGAGACCCAGTACTTC. This codes for CASSDVELGVSRDKETQYF.

With respect to this clonotype: This is likely an artifact of a read error, given a far larger clone one base away. J is TRBJ2-1 and V is TRBV5-1, with D perhaps given as TRBD1 or TRBD2 (7 bases each). The CDR3 has 14 amino acids. V lost 4 bases and J lost 10, with 18 bases in between. CDR1 is SGHRS and CDR2 is YFSETQ in the germline V gene. Written as DNA, the CDR3 is TGCGCCAGCAGCGCGGGGGACAGTTCCTACGAGCAGTTCTTC. Translated, it gives CASSAGDSSYEQFF.

Of note for this clonotype: A much larger clone is a single base away; this may be a read error. The chain links TRBV7-9 to TRBJ2-3; no clear D gene. V lost 3 bases to trimming and J lost 0 bases, with 7 bases between them. CDR3 size: 14 residues. Per germline, CDR1 SEHNR and CDR2 FQNEAQ (reference sequence). The CDR3: CASSFLVSTDTQYF. The CDR3 nucleotides are TGTGCCAGCAGCTTCTTAGTGAGCACAGATACGCAGTATTTT.

Remarks on this clonotype: A read error likely explains this, since a far larger clone differs by one base. This CDR3 reads CASSLGLAGGYGQFF. The CDR3 DNA reads TGTGCCAGCAGTTTGGGTCTAGCGGGAGGGTATGGGCAGTTCTTC. The gene calls are TRBV28 and TRBJ2-3; 12 bases map to TRBD2. The J call is uncertain, as TRBJ2-1 better fits the DNA end. There are 15 residues in the CDR3. Germline CDR1 is MDHEN and CDR2 is SYDVKM.

V gene TRBV27 combines with J gene TRBJ1-5, with D tentatively TRBD1 (5 bases). Trimming removed 4 bases from V and 1 base from J, with 11 bases in between. The CDR3 contains 15 residues. Germline V gene data show CDR1 as MNHEY and CDR2 as SMNVEV (reference sequence). CDR3 bases: TGTGCCAGCAGTTCTCGGGCAGGGAGCAATCAGCCCCAGCATTTT. It codes for CASSSRAGSNQPQHF.

The sample holds many counts of this clonotype. The chain is built from TRBV28 and TRBJ2-5, with D possibly being TRBD1 (6 bases). CDR3 size: 15 residues. The germline gives CDR1 MDHEN, CDR2 SYDVKM. Trimming cost V 4 bases and J 5 bases, with 17 bases left between them. CDR3 loop: CASSSLYRVGETQYF. CDR3 sequence (DNA): TGTGCCAGCAGTTCCTTATACAGGGTCGGGGAGACCCAGTACTTC.

This clonotype was found many times. V and J are TRBV20-1 and TRBJ2-5; 13 positions match TRBD2. J gave up 4 bases and V 6 bases, and 5 bases lay outside the gene matches. This CDR3 has 14 residues. Germline CDR1 and CDR2: DFQATT and SNEGSKA (reference sequence). The CDR3 DNA follows: TGCAGTGCCCGGACTAGCGGGAGCCGAGAGACCCAGTACTTC. Amino acid sequence: CSARTSGSRETQYF.

The J gene is TRBJ1-5, the V gene TRBV27; D remains unclear. CDR1 MNHEY and CDR2 SMNVEV come from the germline V gene (reference sequence). Trimming took 0 bases from V and 0 from J, leaving 6 bases between them. This CDR3 comprises 15 residues. DNA of the CDR3: TGTGCCAGCAGTTTATCTGAATATAGCAATCAGCCCCAGCATTTT. Its translation: CASSLSEYSNQPQHF.

With respect to this clonotype: The conserved phenylalanine or tryptophan is not found at the CDR3 terminus, so this likely reflects a read error. The chain links TRBV25-1 to TRBJ2-1, with D tentatively TRBD1 (6 bases). Trimming left V 6 bases short and J 0 bases short, with 15 bases between. Germline V lookup: CDR1 MGHDK, CDR2 SYGVNS. This CDR3 contains 16 residues. The CDR3 loop reads CASSRGGLNSYNEQFS. CDR3 DNA: TGTGCCAGCAGCCGAGGGGGTCTTAACTCCTACAATGAGCAGTTCTCC.

This clonotype came up many times. This chain links TRBV18 with TRBJ2-3, with a possible D match to TRBD2 (6 bases). The CDR3 has 15 amino acids. Germline V gives CDR1 KGHSH, CDR2 LQKENI. Trimming took 2 bases from V and 6 from J, leaving 15 bases between them. The CDR3 DNA reads as TGTGCCAGCTCACCAAGGGCGACTAGGGCCGATACGCAGTATTTT. This codes for CASSPRATRADTQYF.